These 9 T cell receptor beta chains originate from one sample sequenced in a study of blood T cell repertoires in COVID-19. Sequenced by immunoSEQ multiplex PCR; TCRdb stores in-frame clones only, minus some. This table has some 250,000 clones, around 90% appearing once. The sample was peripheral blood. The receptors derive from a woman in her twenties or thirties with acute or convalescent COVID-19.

The CDR3 DNA sequence: TGTGCCAGCAGCTTAAGTCCCCTTGAGGATGAAAAACTGTTTTTT. This codes for CASSLSPLEDEKLFF. This chain uses TRBV7-2 with TRBJ1-4; D remains ambiguous. The CDR3 is 15 residues long. Germline CDR1 is SGHTA and CDR2 is FQGNSA. Trimming cost V 2 bases and J 6 bases, with 13 bases left between them.

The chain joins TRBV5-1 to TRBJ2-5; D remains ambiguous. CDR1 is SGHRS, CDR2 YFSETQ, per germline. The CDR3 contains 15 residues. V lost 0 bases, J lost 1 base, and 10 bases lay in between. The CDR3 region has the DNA TGCGCCAGCAGCTTGGATCGTCGGAGCCAAGAGACCCAGTACTTC. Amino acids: CASSLDRRSQETQYF.

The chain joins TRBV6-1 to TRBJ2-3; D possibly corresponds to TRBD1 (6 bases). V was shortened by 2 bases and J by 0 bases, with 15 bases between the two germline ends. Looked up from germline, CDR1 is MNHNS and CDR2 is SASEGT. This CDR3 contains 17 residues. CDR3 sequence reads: CASSEFTGQRSTDTQYF. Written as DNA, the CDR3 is TGTGCCAGCAGTGAATTTACAGGACAGAGAAGCACAGATACGCAGTATTTT.

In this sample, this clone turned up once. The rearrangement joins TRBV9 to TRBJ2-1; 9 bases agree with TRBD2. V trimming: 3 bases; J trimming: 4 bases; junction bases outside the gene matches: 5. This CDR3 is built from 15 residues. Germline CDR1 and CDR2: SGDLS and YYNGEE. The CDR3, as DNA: TGTGCCAGCAGCGCCCCTGGACTAGCGTACAATGAGCAGTTCTTC. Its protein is CASSAPGLAYNEQFF. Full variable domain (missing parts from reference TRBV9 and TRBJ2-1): DSGVTQTPKHLITATGQRVTLRCSPRSGDLSVYWYQQSLDQGLQFLIQYYNGEERAKGNILERFSAQQFPDLHSELNLSSLELGDSALYFCASSAPGLAYNEQFFGPGTRLTVL.

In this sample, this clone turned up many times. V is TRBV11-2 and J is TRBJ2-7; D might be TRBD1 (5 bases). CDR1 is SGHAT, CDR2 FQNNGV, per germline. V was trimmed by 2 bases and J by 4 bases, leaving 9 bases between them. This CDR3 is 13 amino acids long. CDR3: CASSLQTAYEQYF. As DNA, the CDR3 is TGTGCCAGCAGCTTACAGACAGCATACGAGCAGTACTTC.

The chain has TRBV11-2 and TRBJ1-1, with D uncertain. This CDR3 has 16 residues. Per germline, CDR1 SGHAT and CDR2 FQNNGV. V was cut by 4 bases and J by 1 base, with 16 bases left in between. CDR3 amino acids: CASSSGVGKKNTEAFF. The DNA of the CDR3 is TGTGCCAGCAGCTCCGGGGTGGGTAAAAAGAACACTGAAGCTTTCTTT. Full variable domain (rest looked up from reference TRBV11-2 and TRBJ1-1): EAGVAQSPRYKIIEKRQSVAFWCNPISGHATLYWYQQILGQGPKLLIQFQNNGVVDDSQLPKDRFSAERLKGVDSTLKIQPAKLEDSAVYLCASSSGVGKKNTEAFFGQGTRLTVV.

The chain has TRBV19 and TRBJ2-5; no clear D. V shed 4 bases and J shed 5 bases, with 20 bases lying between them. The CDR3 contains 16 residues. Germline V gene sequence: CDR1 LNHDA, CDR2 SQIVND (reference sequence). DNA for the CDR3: TGTGCCAGTAGTAAGGTGCCTTCTTTCGCCGGGGAGACCCAGTACTTC. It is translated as CASSKVPSFAGETQYF.

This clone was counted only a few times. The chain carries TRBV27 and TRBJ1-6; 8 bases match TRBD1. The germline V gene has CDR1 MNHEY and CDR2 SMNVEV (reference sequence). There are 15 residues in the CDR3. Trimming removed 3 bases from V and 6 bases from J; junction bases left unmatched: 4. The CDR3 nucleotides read TGTGCCAGCAGTTTTATGACAGGGGTTAATTCACCCCTCCACTTT. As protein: CASSFMTGVNSPLHF.

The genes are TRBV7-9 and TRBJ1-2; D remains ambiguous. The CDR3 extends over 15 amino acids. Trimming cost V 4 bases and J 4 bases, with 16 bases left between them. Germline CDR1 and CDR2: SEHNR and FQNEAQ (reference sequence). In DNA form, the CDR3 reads TGTGCCAGCAGCTCGACGACCCCTGGGAGCTATGGCTACACCTTC. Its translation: CASSSTTPGSYGYTF.